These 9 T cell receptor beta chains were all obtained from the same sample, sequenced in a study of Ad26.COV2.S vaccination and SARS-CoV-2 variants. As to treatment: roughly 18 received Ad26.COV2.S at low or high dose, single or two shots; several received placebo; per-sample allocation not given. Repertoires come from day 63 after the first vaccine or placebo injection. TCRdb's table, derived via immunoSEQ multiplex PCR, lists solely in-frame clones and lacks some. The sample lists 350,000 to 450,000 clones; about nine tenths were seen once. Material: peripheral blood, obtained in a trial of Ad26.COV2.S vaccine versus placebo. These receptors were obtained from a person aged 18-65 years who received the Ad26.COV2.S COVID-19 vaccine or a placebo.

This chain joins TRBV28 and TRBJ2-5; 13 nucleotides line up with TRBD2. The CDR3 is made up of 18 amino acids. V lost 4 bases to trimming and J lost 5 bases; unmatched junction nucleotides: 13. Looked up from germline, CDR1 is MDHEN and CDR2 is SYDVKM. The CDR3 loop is CASSSYFGTSGNSETQYF. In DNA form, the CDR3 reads TGTGCCAGCAGTTCTTACTTCGGGACTAGCGGGAATTCCGAGACCCAGTACTTC.

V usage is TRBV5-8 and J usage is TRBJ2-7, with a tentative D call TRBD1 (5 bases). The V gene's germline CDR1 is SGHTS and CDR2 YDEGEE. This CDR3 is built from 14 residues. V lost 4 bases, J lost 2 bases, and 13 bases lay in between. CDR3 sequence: CASSKYRQTYEQYF. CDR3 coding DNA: TGTGCCAGCAGCAAGTACAGGCAGACCTACGAGCAGTACTTC.

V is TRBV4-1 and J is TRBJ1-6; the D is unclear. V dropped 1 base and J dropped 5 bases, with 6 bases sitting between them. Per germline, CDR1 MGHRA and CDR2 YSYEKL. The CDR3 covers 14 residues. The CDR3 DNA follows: TGCGCCAGCAGCCAAGTACGGGATAATTCACCCCTCCACTTT. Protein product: CASSQVRDNSPLHF.

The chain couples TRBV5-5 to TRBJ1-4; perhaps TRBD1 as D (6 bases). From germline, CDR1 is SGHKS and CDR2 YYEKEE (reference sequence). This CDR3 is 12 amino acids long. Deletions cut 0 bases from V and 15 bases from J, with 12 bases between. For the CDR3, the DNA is TGTGCCAGCAGCTTGGTAGGGGGGTTGGTGTTTTTT. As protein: CASSLVGGLVFF.

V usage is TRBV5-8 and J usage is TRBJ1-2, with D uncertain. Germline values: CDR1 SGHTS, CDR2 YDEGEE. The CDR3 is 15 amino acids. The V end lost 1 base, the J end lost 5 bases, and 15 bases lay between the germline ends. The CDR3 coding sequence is TGTGCCAGCAGCTTGTCCAGCCCACTATGGTATGGCTACACCTTC. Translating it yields CASSLSSPLWYGYTF.

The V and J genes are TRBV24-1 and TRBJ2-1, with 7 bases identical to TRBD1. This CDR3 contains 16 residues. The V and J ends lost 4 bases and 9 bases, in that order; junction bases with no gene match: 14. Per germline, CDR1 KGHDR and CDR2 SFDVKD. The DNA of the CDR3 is TGTGCCACCAGTGACCGATACAGGGGCCTCGCATCTGAGCAGTTCTTC. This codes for CATSDRYRGLASEQFF.

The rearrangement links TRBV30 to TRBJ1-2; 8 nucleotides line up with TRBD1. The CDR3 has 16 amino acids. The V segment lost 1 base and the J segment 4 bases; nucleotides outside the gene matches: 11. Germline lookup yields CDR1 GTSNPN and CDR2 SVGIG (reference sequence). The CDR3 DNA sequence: TGTGCCTGGAGTGGATTCCAGGGGGCACGAGGCTATGGCTACACCTTC. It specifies CAWSGFQGARGYGYTF.

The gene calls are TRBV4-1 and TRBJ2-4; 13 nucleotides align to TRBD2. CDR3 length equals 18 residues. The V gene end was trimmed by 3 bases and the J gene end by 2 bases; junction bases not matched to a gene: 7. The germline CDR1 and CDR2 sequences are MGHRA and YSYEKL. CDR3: CASSQGGLAGVSKNIQYF. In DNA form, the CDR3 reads TGCGCCAGCAGCCAGGGAGGACTAGCGGGAGTTTCCAAAAACATTCAGTACTTC.

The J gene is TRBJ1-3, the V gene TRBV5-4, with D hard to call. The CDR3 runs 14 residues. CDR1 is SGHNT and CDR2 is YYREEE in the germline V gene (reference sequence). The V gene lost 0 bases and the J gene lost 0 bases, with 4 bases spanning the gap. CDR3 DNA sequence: TGTGCCAGCAGCTTGGGGCCCTCTGGAAACACCATATATTTT. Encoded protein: CASSLGPSGNTIYF.